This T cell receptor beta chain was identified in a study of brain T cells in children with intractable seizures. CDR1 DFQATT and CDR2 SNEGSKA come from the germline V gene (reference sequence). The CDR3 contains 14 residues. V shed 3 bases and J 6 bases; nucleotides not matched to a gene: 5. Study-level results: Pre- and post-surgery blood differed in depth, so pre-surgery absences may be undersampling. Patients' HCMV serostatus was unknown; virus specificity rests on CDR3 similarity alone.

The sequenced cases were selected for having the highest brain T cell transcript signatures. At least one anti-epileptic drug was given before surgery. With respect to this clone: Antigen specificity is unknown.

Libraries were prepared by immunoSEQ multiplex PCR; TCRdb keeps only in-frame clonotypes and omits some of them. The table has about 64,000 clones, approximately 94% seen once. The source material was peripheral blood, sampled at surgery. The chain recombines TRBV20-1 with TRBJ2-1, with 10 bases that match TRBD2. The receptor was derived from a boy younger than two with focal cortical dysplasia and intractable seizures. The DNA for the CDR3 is TGCAGTGCTAGTCTAGCGGGAGTAGGCAATGAGCAGTTCTTC. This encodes CSASLAGVGNEQFF.